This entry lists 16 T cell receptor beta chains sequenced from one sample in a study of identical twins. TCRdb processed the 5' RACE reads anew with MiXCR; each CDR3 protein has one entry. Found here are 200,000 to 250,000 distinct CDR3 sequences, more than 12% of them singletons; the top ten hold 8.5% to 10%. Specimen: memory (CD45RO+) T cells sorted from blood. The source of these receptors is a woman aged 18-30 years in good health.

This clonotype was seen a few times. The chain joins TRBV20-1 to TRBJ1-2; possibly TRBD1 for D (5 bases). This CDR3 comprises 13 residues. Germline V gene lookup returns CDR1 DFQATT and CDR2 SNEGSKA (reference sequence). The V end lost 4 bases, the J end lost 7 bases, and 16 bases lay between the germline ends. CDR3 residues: CSATASGRGGYTF. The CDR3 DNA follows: TGCAGTGCTACGGCCTCGGGGCGCGGTGGCTACACCTTC.

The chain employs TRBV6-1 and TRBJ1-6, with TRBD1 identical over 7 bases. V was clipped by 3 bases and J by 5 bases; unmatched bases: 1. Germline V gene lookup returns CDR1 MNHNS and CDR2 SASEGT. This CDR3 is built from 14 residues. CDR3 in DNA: TGTGCCAGCAGTGATACAGGGGATAATTCACCCCTCCACTTT. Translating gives CASSDTGDNSPLHF.

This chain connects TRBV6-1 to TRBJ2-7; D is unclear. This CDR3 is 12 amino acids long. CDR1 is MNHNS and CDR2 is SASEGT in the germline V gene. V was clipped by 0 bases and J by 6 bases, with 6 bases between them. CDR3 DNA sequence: TGTGCCAGCAGTGAAGCCGTGGCCGAGCAGTACTTC. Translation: CASSEAVAEQYF.

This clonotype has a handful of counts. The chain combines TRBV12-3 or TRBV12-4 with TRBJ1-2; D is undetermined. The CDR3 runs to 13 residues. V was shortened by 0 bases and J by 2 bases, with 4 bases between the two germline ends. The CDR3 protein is CASSLAVNYGYTF. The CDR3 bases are TGTGCCAGCAGTTTAGCGGTGAACTATGGCTACACCTTC.

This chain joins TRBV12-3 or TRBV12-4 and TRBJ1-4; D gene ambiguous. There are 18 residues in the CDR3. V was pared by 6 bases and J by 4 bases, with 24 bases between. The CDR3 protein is CASSLSVSSAGFNEKLFF. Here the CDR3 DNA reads TGTGCCAGCAGCCTTAGCGTCTCTAGCGCTGGGTTTAATGAAAAACTGTTTTTT.

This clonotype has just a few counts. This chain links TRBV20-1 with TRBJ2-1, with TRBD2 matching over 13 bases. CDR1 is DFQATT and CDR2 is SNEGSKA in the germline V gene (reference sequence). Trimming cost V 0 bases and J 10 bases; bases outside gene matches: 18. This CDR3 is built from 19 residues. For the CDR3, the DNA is TGCAGTGCTAGAGATCCGACTAGCGGGAGGCCCACGACGGTGGGAGAGCAGTTCTTC. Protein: CSARDPTSGRPTTVGEQFF.

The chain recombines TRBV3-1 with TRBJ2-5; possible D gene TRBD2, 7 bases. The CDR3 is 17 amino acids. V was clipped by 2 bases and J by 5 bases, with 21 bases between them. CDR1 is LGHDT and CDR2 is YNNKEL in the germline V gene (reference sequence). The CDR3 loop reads CASSQPRARGLGETQYF. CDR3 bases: TGTGCCAGCAGCCAACCCCGAGCGCGGGGGCTCGGGGAGACCCAGTACTTC.

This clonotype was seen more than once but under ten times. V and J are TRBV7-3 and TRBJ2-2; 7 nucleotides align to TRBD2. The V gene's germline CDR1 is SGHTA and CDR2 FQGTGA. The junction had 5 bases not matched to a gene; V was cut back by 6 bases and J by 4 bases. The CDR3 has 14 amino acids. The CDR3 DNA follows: TGTGCCAGCAGTATAGAGCGGGGCACCGGGGAGCTGTTTTTT. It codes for CASSIERGTGELFF.

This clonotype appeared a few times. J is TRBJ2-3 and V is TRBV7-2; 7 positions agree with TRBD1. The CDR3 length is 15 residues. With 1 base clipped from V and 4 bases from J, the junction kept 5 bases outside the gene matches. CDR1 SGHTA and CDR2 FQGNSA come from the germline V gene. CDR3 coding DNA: TGTGCCAGCAGCTTAGGGGACAGTGGGGCAGATACGCAGTATTTT. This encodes CASSLGDSGADTQYF. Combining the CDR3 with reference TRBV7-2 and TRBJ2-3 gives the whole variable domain GAGVSQSPSNKVTEKGKDVELRCDPISGHTALYWYRQSLGQGLEFLIYFQGNSAPDKSGLPSDRFSAERTGGSVSTLTIQRTQQEDSAVYLCASSLGDSGADTQYFGPGTRLTVL.

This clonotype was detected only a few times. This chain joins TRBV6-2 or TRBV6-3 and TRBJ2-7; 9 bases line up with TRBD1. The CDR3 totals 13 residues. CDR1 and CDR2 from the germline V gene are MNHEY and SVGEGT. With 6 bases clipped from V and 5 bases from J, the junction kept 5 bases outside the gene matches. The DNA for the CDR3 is TGTGCCAGCAGGGACAGGGGCGGCCACGAGCAGTACTTC. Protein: CASRDRGGHEQYF.

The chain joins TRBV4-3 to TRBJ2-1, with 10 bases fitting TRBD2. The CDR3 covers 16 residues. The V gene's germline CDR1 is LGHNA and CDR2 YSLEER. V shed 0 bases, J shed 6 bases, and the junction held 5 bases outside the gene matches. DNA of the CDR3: TGCGCCAGCAGCCAAGAGCCAGCGGGAGGGACCAATGAGCAGTTCTTC. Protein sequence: CASSQEPAGGTNEQFF.

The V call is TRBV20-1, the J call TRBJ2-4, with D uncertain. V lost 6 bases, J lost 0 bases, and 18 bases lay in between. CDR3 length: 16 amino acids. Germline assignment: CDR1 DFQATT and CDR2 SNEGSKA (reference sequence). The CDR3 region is CSAVMIGSLAKNIQYF. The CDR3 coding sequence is TGCAGTGCGGTTATGATAGGAAGCCTAGCCAAAAACATTCAGTACTTC.

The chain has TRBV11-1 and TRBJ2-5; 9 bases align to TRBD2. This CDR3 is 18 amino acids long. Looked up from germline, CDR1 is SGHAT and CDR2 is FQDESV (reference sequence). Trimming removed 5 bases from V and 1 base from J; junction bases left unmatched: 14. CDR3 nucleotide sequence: TGTGCCAGCAGCCCCGTAGGATCTAGCGGGACCAGCCAAGAGACCCAGTACTTC. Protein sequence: CASSPVGSSGTSQETQYF.

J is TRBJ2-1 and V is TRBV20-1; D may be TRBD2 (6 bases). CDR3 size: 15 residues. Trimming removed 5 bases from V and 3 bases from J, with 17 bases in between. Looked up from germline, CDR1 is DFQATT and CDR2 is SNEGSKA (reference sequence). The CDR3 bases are TGCAGTGCTTCCCGTAGCGGAGGTCGCTACAATGAGCAGTTCTTC. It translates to CSASRSGGRYNEQFF.

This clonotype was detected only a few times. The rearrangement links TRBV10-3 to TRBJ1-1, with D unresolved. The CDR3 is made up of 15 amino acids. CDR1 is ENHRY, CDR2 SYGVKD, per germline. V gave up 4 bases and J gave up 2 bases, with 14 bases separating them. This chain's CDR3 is CAISAPPGVNTEAFF. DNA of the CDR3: TGTGCCATCAGTGCGCCCCCGGGCGTCAACACTGAAGCTTTCTTT.

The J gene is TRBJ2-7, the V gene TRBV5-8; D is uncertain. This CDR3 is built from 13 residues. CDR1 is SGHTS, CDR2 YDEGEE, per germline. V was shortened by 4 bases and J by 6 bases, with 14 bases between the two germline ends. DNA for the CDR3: TGTGCCAGCAGCCCTCTGAGATGGAGCGAGCAGTACTTC. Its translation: CASSPLRWSEQYF.